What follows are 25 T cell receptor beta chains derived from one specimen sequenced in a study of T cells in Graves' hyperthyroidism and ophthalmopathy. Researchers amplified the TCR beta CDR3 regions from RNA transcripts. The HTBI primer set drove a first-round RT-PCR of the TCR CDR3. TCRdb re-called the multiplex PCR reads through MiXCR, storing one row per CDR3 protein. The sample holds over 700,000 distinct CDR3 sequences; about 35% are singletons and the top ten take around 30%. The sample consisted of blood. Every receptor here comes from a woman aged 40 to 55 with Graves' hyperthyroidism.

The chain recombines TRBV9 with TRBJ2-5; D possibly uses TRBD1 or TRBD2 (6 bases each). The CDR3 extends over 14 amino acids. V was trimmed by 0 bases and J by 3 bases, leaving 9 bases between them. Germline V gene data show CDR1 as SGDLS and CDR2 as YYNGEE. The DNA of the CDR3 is TGTGCCAGCAGCGTAGAGGGGGGTAAAGAGACCCAGTACTTC. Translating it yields CASSVEGGKETQYF.

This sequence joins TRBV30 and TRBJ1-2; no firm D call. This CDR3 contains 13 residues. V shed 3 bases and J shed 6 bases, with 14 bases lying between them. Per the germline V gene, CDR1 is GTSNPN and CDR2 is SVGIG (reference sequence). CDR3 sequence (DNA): TGTGCCTGGAGGTCGGAATACGTCGATGGCTACACCTTC. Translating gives CAWRSEYVDGYTF.

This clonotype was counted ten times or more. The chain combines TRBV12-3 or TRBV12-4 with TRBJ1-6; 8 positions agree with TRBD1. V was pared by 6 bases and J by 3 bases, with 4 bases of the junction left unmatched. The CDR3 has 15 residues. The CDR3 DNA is TGTGCCAGCAGCCCAGGACAGGGCTATAATTCACCCCTCCACTTT. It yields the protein CASSPGQGYNSPLHF.

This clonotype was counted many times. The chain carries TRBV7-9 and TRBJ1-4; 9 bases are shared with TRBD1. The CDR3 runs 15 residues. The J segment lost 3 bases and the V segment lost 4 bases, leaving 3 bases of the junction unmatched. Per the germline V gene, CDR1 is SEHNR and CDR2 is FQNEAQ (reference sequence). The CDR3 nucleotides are TGTGCCAGCAGCTCCCGGGACAGGGCTAATGAAAAACTGTTTTTT. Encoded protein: CASSSRDRANEKLFF.

CDR3 nucleotides: TGTGCCACCAACGGGGCAGGTAGCAATCAGCCCCAGCATTTT. This gives the protein CATNGAGSNQPQHF. This chain joins TRBV19 and TRBJ1-5; a possible D gene is TRBD1 (5 bases). CDR1 is LNHDA, CDR2 SQIVND, per germline (reference sequence). The CDR3 covers 14 residues. With 10 bases removed from V and 0 bases from J, the gap between germline ends came to 13 bases.

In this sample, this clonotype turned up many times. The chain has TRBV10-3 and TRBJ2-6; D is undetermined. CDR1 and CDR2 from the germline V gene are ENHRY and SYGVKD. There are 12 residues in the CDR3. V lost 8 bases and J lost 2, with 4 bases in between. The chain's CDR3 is CAIRAGANVLTF. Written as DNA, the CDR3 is TGTGCCATCCGCGCTGGGGCCAACGTCCTGACTTTC.

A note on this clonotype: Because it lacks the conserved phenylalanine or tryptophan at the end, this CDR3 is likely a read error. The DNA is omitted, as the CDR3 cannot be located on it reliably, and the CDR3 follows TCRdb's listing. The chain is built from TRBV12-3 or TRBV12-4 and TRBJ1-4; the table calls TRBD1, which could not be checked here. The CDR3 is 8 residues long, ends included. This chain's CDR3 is CASSTGQP.

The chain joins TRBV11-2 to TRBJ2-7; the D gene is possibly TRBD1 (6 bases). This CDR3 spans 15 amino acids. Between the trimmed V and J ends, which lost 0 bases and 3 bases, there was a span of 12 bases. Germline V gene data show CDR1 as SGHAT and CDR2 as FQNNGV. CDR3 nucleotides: TGTGCCAGCAGCTTAGATGGGGCAGGGGACTACGAGCAGTACTTC. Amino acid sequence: CASSLDGAGDYEQYF.

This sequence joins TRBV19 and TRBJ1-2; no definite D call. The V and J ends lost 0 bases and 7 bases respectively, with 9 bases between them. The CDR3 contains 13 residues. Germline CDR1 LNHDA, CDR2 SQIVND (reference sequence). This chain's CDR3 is CASSIDRVGGYTF. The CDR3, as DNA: TGTGCCAGTAGTATAGACCGGGTTGGTGGCTACACCTTC.

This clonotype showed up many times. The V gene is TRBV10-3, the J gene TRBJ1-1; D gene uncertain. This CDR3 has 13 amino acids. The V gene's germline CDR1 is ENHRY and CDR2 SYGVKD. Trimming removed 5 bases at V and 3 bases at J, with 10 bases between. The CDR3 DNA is TGTGCCATCAGTTCCGGACTAGACACTGAAGCTTTCTTT. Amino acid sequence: CAISSGLDTEAFF.

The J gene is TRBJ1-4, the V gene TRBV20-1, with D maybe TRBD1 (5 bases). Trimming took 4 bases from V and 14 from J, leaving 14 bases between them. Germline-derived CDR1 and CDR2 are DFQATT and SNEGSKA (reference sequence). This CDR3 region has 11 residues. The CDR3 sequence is CSATPGAILFF. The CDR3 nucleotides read TGCAGTGCTACCCCCGGGGCAATCCTGTTTTTT.

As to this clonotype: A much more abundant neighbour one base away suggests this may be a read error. In DNA, the CDR3 is TGTGCCAGTAGTATCGGCGGGGGGCCACGGGAGACCCAGTGCTTC. Protein: CASSIGGGPRETQCF. The chain uses TRBV19 and TRBJ2-5, with TRBD2 matching 8 bases. This CDR3 contains 15 residues. Germline CDR1 LNHDA, CDR2 SQIVND (reference sequence).

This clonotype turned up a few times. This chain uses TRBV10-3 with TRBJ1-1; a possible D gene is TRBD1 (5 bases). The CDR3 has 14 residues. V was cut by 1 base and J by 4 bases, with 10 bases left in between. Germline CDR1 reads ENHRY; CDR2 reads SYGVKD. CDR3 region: CAISELAQGTEAFF. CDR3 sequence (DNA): TGTGCCATCAGTGAGTTGGCTCAGGGCACTGAAGCTTTCTTT.

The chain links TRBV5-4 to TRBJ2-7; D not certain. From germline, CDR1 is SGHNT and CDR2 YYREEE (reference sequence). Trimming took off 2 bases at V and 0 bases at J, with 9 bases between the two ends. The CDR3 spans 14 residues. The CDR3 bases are TGTGCCAGCAGCTTCAGCCCAAGCTCCTACGAGCAGTACTTC. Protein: CASSFSPSSYEQYF.

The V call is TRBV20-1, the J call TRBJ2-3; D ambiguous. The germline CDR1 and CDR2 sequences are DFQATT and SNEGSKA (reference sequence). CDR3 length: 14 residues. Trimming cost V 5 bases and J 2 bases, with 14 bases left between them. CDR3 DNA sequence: TGCAGTGCTTCCCTCCCCCCGGTCACAGATACGCAGTATTTT. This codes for CSASLPPVTDTQYF.

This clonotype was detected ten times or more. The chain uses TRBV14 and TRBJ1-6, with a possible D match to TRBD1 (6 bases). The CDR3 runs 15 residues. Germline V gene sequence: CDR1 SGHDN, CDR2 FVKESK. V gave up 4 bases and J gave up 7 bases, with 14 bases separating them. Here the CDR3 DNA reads TGTGCCAGCAGCCTACTGGGCCAGGGGAATTCACCCCTCCACTTT. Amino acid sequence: CASSLLGQGNSPLHF.

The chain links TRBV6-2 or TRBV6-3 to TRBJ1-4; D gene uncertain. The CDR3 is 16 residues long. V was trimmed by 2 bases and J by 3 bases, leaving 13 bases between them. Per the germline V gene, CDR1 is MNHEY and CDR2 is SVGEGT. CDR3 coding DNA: TGTGCCAGCAGTTACGCTCTACGCCCGGCTAATGAAAAACTGTTTTTT. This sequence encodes CASSYALRPANEKLFF.

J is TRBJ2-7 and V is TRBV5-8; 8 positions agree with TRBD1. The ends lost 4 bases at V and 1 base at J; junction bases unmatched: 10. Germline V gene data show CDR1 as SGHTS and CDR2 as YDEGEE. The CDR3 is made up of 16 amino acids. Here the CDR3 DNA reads TGTGCCAGCAGCGACGGACAGGGAATGGGTTCCTACGAGCAGTACTTC. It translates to CASSDGQGMGSYEQYF.

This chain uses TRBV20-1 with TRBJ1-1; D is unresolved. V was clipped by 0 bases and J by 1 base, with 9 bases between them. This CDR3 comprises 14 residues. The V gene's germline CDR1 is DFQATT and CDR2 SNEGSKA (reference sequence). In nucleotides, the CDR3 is TGCAGTGCTAGAGATCCAAGGGAGAACACTGAAGCTTTCTTT. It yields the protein CSARDPRENTEAFF.

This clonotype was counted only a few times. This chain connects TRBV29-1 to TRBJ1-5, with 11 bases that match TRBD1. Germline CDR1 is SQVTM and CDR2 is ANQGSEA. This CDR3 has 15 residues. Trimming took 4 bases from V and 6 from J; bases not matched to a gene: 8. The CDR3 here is CSVGGQGAGGQPQHF. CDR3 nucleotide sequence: TGCAGCGTTGGCGGACAGGGGGCGGGAGGTCAGCCCCAGCATTTT. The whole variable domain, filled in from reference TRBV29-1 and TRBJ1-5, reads SAVISQKPSRDICQRGTSLTIQCQVDSQVTMMFWYRQQPGQSLTLIATANQGSEATYESGFVIDKFPISRPNLTFSTLTVSNMSPEDSSIYLCSVGGQGAGGQPQHFGDGTRLSIL.

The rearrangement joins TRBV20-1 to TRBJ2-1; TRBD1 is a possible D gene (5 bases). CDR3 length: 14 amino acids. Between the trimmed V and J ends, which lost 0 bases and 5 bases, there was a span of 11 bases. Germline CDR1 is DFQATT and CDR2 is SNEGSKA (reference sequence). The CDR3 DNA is TGCAGTGCTAGAGATTGGGCAGGGAACAATGAGCAGTTCTTC. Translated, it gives CSARDWAGNNEQFF.

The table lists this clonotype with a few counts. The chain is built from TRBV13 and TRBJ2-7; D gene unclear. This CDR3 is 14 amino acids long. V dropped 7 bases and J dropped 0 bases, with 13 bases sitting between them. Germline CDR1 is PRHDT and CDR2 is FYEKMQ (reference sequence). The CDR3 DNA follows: TGTGCCAGCACCCGGTCCATCAGCTCCTACGAGCAGTACTTC. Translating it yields CASTRSISSYEQYF.

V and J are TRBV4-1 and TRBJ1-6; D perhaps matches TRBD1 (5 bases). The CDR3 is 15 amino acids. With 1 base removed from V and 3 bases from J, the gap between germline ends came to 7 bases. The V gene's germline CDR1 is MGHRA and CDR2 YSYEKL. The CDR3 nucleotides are TGCGCCAGCAGCCAAGGACAGCTCTATAATTCACCCCTCCACTTT. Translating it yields CASSQGQLYNSPLHF.

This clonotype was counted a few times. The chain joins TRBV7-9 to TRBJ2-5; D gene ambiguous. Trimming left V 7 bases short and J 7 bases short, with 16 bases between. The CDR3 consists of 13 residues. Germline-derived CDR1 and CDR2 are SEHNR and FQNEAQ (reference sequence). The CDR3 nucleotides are TGTGCCAGCACCGCGGACCTTTTCGGGACCCAGTACTTC. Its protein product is CASTADLFGTQYF.

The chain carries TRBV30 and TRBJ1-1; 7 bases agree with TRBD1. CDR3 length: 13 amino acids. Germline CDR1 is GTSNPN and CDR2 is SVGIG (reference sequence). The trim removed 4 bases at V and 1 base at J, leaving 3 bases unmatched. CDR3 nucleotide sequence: TGTGCCTGGACCAGGGGGTCGAACACTGAAGCTTTCTTT. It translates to CAWTRGSNTEAFF.